Each of the 25 T cell receptor beta chains below was sequenced from the same sample in a study of a mutant IDH1 vaccine in newly diagnosed glioma. Here immunoSEQ multiplex PCR was the method, and the copy in TCRdb shows in-frame clones only, minus some. Of about 30,000 clones detected, less than 90% appear once; the ten largest clones hold 8% to 9%. Noted time point: week 23, last vaccination. Doses comprised 300 ug of mutant IDH1 20-mer peptide each, plus topical imiquimod. Which antigens these TCRs recognize remains unknown. Sequences were derived from PBMCs, sampled from a glioma patient whose treatment included an IDH1 peptide vaccine. The receptors stem from a woman under 30 with glioma.

The chain couples TRBV11-2 to TRBJ1-1; tentatively, D is TRBD1 (6 bases). CDR1 and CDR2 (germline): SGHAT, FQNNGV. With 4 bases removed from V and 4 bases from J, the gap between germline ends came to 13 bases. The CDR3 extends over 14 amino acids. The CDR3 bases are TGTGCCAGCAGCTCGCAACAGGGTGGCACTGAAGCTTTCTTT. This codes for CASSSQQGGTEAFF.

The chain has TRBV19 and TRBJ1-5, with 10 bases that match TRBD1. Germline CDR1 and CDR2: LNHDA and SQIVND (reference sequence). This CDR3 comprises 16 residues. The V segment lost 10 bases and the J segment 2 bases; nucleotides outside the gene matches: 11. The CDR3 is CATRTGTGVGNQPQHF. As DNA, the CDR3 is TGTGCCACACGTACCGGGACAGGGGTGGGCAATCAGCCCCAGCATTTT.

This chain uses TRBV30 with TRBJ1-6, with TRBD1 as a possible D gene (6 bases). Per germline, CDR1 GTSNPN and CDR2 SVGIG (reference sequence). Trimming stripped 1 base from V and 3 bases from J, with 13 bases between. The CDR3 has 16 residues. The CDR3, as DNA: TGTGCCTGGAGTGCGGGGGCGGCCCGCTATAATTCACCCCTCCACTTT. It is translated as CAWSAGAARYNSPLHF.

The J gene is TRBJ2-1, the V gene TRBV7-9, with a weak D call TRBD1 (6 bases). V was cut by 7 bases and J by 5 bases, with 21 bases left in between. Per germline, CDR1 SEHNR and CDR2 FQNEAQ (reference sequence). The CDR3 is 16 amino acids. The CDR3 region is CASTRVRDTSHNEQFF. CDR3 in DNA: TGTGCCAGCACCCGAGTCCGGGACACGTCGCACAATGAGCAGTTCTTC.

V and J are TRBV7-2 and TRBJ1-2, with 7 bases identical to TRBD1. Germline V gene lookup returns CDR1 SGHTA and CDR2 FQGNSA. J lost 0 bases, V lost 1 base, and 2 bases had no gene match. This CDR3 contains 15 residues. DNA of the CDR3: TGTGCCAGCAGCTTAGACAGGGGAGCTAACTATGGCTACACCTTC. Translating it yields CASSLDRGANYGYTF.

The chain combines TRBV10-3 with TRBJ2-2; weak D call: TRBD1 (6 bases). The V gene's germline CDR1 is ENHRY and CDR2 SYGVKD. The CDR3 is made up of 12 amino acids. Deletions cut 4 bases from V and 6 bases from J, with 6 bases between. The CDR3 nucleotides are TGTGCCATCAGTGCAGGGGCCGGGGAGCTGTTTTTT. Protein sequence: CAISAGAGELFF.

This clone was counted between two and nine times. The chain joins TRBV2 to TRBJ1-2; D is undetermined. The CDR3 has 12 amino acids. Germline assignment: CDR1 SNHLY and CDR2 FYNNEI. V lost 2 bases and J 5 bases, leaving 6 bases between the germline ends. The CDR3 protein is CASSERGYGYTF. DNA of the CDR3: TGTGCCAGCAGTGAAAGAGGGTATGGCTACACCTTC.

This clone was counted a single time. The V call is TRBV14, the J call TRBJ2-1, with D perhaps matching TRBD1 or TRBD2 (5 bases each). Looked up from germline, CDR1 is SGHDN and CDR2 is FVKESK. This CDR3 comprises 16 residues. With 1 base removed from V and 2 bases from J, the gap between germline ends came to 12 bases. CDR3 sequence: CASSQVKGRTYNEQFF. In nucleotides, the CDR3 is TGTGCCAGCAGCCAAGTTAAGGGACGGACCTACAATGAGCAGTTCTTC. Full variable domain (rest looked up from reference TRBV14 and TRBJ2-1): EAGVTQFPSHSVIEKGQTVTLRCDPISGHDNLYWYRRVMGKEIKFLLHFVKESKQDESGMPNNRFLAERTGGTYSTLKVQPAELEDSGVYFCASSQVKGRTYNEQFFGPGTRLTVL.

The chain has TRBV19 and TRBJ1-5, with D possibly TRBD1 on 5 matching bases. Trimming removed 4 bases at V and 8 bases at J, with 21 bases between. The CDR3 has 16 residues. Germline lookup yields CDR1 LNHDA and CDR2 SQIVND (reference sequence). The CDR3 nucleotides read TGTGCCAGTAGTAATCACCCGGGACGCGGTAGGGAGCCCCAGCATTTT. Its protein is CASSNHPGRGREPQHF. The whole variable domain, remainder taken from reference TRBV19 and TRBJ1-5, is DGGITQSPKYLFRKEGQNVTLSCEQNLNHDAMYWYRQDPGQGLRLIYYSQIVNDFQKGDIAEGYSVSREKKESFPLTVTSAQKNPTAFYLCASSNHPGRGREPQHFGDGTRLSIL.

The chain recombines TRBV19 with TRBJ1-1; tentative D call: TRBD1 (5 bases). This CDR3 comprises 15 residues. Germline V CDR1 and CDR2: LNHDA, SQIVND (reference sequence). Trimming stripped 9 bases from V and 5 bases from J, with 22 bases between. The CDR3 DNA sequence: TGTGCCAGCACACGGGGGGGAGGGTTACGGACTGAAGCTTTCTTT. This encodes CASTRGGGLRTEAFF.

This chain links TRBV14 with TRBJ2-2; the D is unclear. Trimming took off 3 bases at V and 6 bases at J, with 14 bases between the two ends. Germline lookup yields CDR1 SGHDN and CDR2 FVKESK. This CDR3 comprises 15 residues. The CDR3 DNA reads TGTGCCAGCAGCCATTCTCAACAGTTGGCCGGGGAGCTGTTTTTT. Translating it yields CASSHSQQLAGELFF.

The V gene is TRBV7-6, the J gene TRBJ1-2; 9 bases align to TRBD1. Trimming at V came to 3 bases and at J to 10 bases, leaving 6 bases not matched to a gene. Per the germline V gene, CDR1 is SGHVS and CDR2 is FNYEAQ. CDR3 length equals 13 residues. In nucleotides, the CDR3 is TGTGCCAGCAGCTTCGGGACAGGGAGTTTCTACACCTTC. It yields the protein CASSFGTGSFYTF.

The gene calls are TRBV18 and TRBJ2-3; D gene uncertain. V shed 0 bases and J shed 3 bases, with 10 bases lying between them. From germline, CDR1 is KGHSH and CDR2 LQKENI. This CDR3 is 15 amino acids long. CDR3 loop: CASSPPRSKTDTQYF. DNA of the CDR3: TGTGCCAGCTCACCACCCCGGTCGAAAACAGATACGCAGTATTTT. The variable domain in full, with the rest retrieved from reference TRBV18 and TRBJ2-3, is NAGVMQNPRHLVRRRGQEARLRCSPMKGHSHVYWYRQLPEEGLKFMVYLQKENIIDESGMPKERFSAEFPKEGPSILRIQQVVRGDSAAYFCASSPPRSKTDTQYFGPGTRLTVL.

This rearrangement joins TRBV19 to TRBJ2-5; TRBD1 matches at 8 bases. Germline values: CDR1 LNHDA, CDR2 SQIVND (reference sequence). The V gene end was trimmed by 7 bases and the J gene end by 4 bases; junction bases not matched to a gene: 5. CDR3 length equals 13 residues. The CDR3 DNA is TGTGCCAGTAACCCAACAGGGGGAGAGACCCAGTACTTC. Its protein is CASNPTGGETQYF.

The chain uses TRBV5-4 and TRBJ1-2, with a possible D match to TRBD1 (6 bases). CDR1 and CDR2 (germline): SGHNT, YYREEE (reference sequence). This CDR3 is 15 amino acids long. V was pared by 1 base and J by 7 bases, with 17 bases between. The CDR3, as DNA: TGTGCCAGCAGCTTGTCACAGGGAAATCTTCTTGGCTACACCTTC. Its translation is CASSLSQGNLLGYTF. Full variable domain (rest looked up from reference TRBV5-4 and TRBJ1-2): ETGVTQSPTHLIKTRGQQVTLRCSSQSGHNTVSWYQQALGQGPQFIFQYYREEENGRGNFPPRFSGLQFPNYSSELNVNALELDDSALYLCASSLSQGNLLGYTFGSGTRLTVV.

The chain links TRBV11-2 to TRBJ2-1, with unresolved D. The CDR3 extends over 15 amino acids. Trimming took off 5 bases at V and 9 bases at J, with 20 bases between the two ends. Germline loops: CDR1 SGHAT, CDR2 FQNNGV. CDR3 in DNA: TGTGCCAGCAGCCCGGGTGGCGGTCGGCCAATTGAGCAGTTCTTC. This codes for CASSPGGGRPIEQFF.

The chain couples TRBV6-5 to TRBJ2-7; either TRBD1 or TRBD2 may fit D (5 bases each). The CDR3 sequence is 15 residues long. Germline CDR1 and CDR2: MNHEY and SVGAGI. Trimming cost V 0 bases and J 3 bases, with 12 bases left between them. The CDR3 DNA sequence: TGTGCCAGCAGTTACTCCGGGACCCCTTTCTACGAGCAGTACTTC. Encoded protein: CASSYSGTPFYEQYF.

The V gene is TRBV7-9, the J gene TRBJ1-1, with no clear D. CDR1 is SEHNR and CDR2 is FQNEAQ in the germline V gene (reference sequence). Trimming removed 5 bases at V and 3 bases at J, with 10 bases between. The CDR3 spans 13 residues. CDR3 protein: CASSPLWDTEAFF. The CDR3 DNA sequence: TGTGCCAGCAGCCCGCTGTGGGACACTGAAGCTTTCTTT.

V gene TRBV9 combines with J gene TRBJ2-2; 9 nucleotides match TRBD1. This CDR3 is 15 amino acids long. Losses at the gene ends were 3 bases for V and 4 bases for J; bases not matched to a gene: 4. In germline, CDR1 is SGDLS, CDR2 YYNGEE. The CDR3 nucleotides read TGTGCCAGCAGCGACACAGGGGGCTTCACCGGGGAGCTGTTTTTT. Its translation is CASSDTGGFTGELFF. Full variable domain (outside the CDR3, taken from reference TRBV9 and TRBJ2-2): DSGVTQTPKHLITATGQRVTLRCSPRSGDLSVYWYQQSLDQGLQFLIQYYNGEERAKGNILERFSAQQFPDLHSELNLSSLELGDSALYFCASSDTGGFTGELFFGEGSRLTVL.

The chain employs TRBV11-3 and TRBJ1-1, with TRBD1 identical over 7 bases. CDR1 is SGHNT, CDR2 YENEEA, per germline. The CDR3 is 18 amino acids. V gave up 0 bases and J gave up 4 bases; unmatched junction bases: 14. CDR3: CASSLEFGLTGPGTEAFF. CDR3 coding DNA: TGTGCCAGCAGCTTAGAATTTGGGCTGACAGGGCCTGGCACTGAAGCTTTCTTT.

This clone was seen just once. V is TRBV10-3 and J is TRBJ2-2; 11 bases map to TRBD2. The CDR3 runs 15 residues. V was pared by 6 bases and J by 5 bases, with 5 bases of the junction left unmatched. Germline V gene lookup returns CDR1 ENHRY and CDR2 SYGVKD. The CDR3 region is CAIRETSGTTGELFF. DNA of the CDR3: TGTGCCATCAGAGAGACTAGCGGGACTACCGGGGAGCTGTTTTTT.

The CDR3 coding sequence is TGTGCCAGCAGCTCCCGGCTAGCGGGAGGCAATGAGCAGTTCTTC. It is translated as CASSSRLAGGNEQFF. This rearrangement joins TRBV7-8 to TRBJ2-1, with TRBD2 matching 11 bases. Germline V gene lookup returns CDR1 SGHVS and CDR2 FQNEAQ. This CDR3 spans 15 amino acids. Trimming at V came to 4 bases and at J to 6 bases, leaving 5 bases not matched to a gene.

This clone was found once. The chain couples TRBV5-1 to TRBJ2-2; 7 bases align to TRBD1. This CDR3 region has 14 residues. V dropped 5 bases and J dropped 4; count of bases not matched to a gene: 5. The germline V gene has CDR1 SGHRS and CDR2 YFSETQ. The CDR3 DNA reads as TGCGCCAGCAGACCGACAGGGACCACCGGGGAGCTGTTTTTT. Its protein product is CASRPTGTTGELFF.

This rearrangement joins TRBV11-2 to TRBJ2-1; 14 bases are shared with TRBD2. Germline V gives CDR1 SGHAT, CDR2 FQNNGV. V lost 0 bases and J lost 9; bases outside the gene matches: 16. The CDR3 is 20 amino acids. The CDR3 DNA reads as TGTGCCAGCAGCTTAGAGGACAGATTCTGGACTAGCGGGAGGATGGGTGAGCAGTTCTTC. Translation: CASSLEDRFWTSGRMGEQFF.

This chain uses TRBV9 with TRBJ2-7; TRBD1 is a possible D gene (6 bases). Per germline, CDR1 SGDLS and CDR2 YYNGEE. The CDR3 totals 16 residues. Trimming cost V 1 base and J 6 bases, with 20 bases left between them. The CDR3 protein is CASSVTPQGVLSEQYF. CDR3 bases: TGTGCCAGCAGCGTAACCCCACAGGGAGTCCTAAGCGAGCAGTACTTC.